These 21 T cell receptor beta chains came from one sample sequenced in a study of post-analysis software for immune sequencing data. Overall study results and limits: Comparison of patients with controls showed roughly five TRBV segments more frequent in patients, TRBV5-6, TRBV5-1 and TRBV20-1 among them.

No antigen has been assigned to these receptors. Prepared libraries of TCR beta cDNA carried unique molecular identifiers. Using its own MiXCR run on the PCR reads, TCRdb lists one record per CDR3 protein. In the table there are about 200,000 distinct CDR3 sequences, 29% of which are singletons. What was sequenced was blood. Receptors originate from a girl under 18 with multiple sclerosis.

This clonotype was counted between two and nine times. The chain links TRBV12-3 or TRBV12-4 to TRBJ1-1; the D is unclear. The CDR3 spans 13 residues. Trimming took off 5 bases at V and 4 bases at J, with 11 bases between the two ends. Here the CDR3 DNA reads TGTGCCAGCAGTGTTCCCGGGAGCACTGAAGCTTTCTTT. Translated, it gives CASSVPGSTEAFF.

The table lists this clonotype with a few counts. The gene calls are TRBV12-3 or TRBV12-4 and TRBJ2-7, with 8 positions matching TRBD1. The CDR3 runs to 16 residues. V shed 4 bases, J shed 0 bases, and the junction held 8 bases outside the gene matches. CDR3 amino acids: CASSSQGAALSYEQYF. As DNA, the CDR3 is TGTGCCAGCAGTTCCCAGGGGGCAGCGCTCTCCTACGAGCAGTACTTC.

This clonotype was counted ten times or more. J is TRBJ2-6 and V is TRBV29-1; D remains unclear. The CDR3 spans 12 residues. V was trimmed by 7 bases and J by 2 bases, leaving 6 bases between them. Germline V CDR1 and CDR2: SQVTM, ANQGSEA. This CDR3 reads CSAEAGANVLTF. CDR3 sequence (DNA): TGCAGCGCCGAAGCTGGGGCCAACGTCCTGACTTTC.

The chain is built from TRBV5-1 and TRBJ2-2; 7 nucleotides match TRBD1. Germline assignment: CDR1 SGHRS and CDR2 YFSETQ. J was trimmed by 6 bases and V by 0 bases; bases with no gene match: 5. There are 15 residues in the CDR3. CDR3 region: CASSLARTGPGELFF. CDR3 DNA sequence: TGCGCCAGCAGCTTGGCAAGGACAGGTCCCGGGGAGCTGTTTTTT.

Only a few counts were recorded for this clonotype. V is TRBV5-1 and J is TRBJ1-1, with TRBD1 as a possible D gene (6 bases). Germline assignment: CDR1 SGHRS and CDR2 YFSETQ. Deletions cut 4 bases from V and 0 bases from J, with 16 bases between. The CDR3 has 16 residues. The CDR3 region has the DNA TGCGCCAGCAGCAGCAGACAGGCCCCAATGAACACTGAAGCTTTCTTT. Translation: CASSSRQAPMNTEAFF.

This chain's CDR3 is CASSYTYGTFGNTIYF. CDR3 sequence (DNA): TGTGCCAGCAGTTACACGTACGGGACGTTTGGAAACACCATATATTTT. The rearrangement uses TRBV6-5 and TRBJ1-3; tentatively, D is TRBD1 (5 bases). Trimming cost V 2 bases and J 3 bases, with 14 bases left between them. CDR3 size: 16 residues. In germline, CDR1 is MNHEY, CDR2 SVGAGI.

This clonotype has just a few counts. The V call is TRBV20-1, the J call TRBJ2-1, with D hard to call. Germline lookup yields CDR1 DFQATT and CDR2 SNEGSKA (reference sequence). The CDR3 sequence is 12 residues long. Trimming cost V 7 bases and J 0 bases, with 7 bases left between them. This chain's CDR3 is CSVAFSYNEQFF. DNA for the CDR3: TGCAGTGTGGCCTTCTCCTACAATGAGCAGTTCTTC.

This clonotype occurred a few times. The CDR3 region is CASRKDSNEQFF. The CDR3 coding sequence is TGTGCCAGCAGGAAAGACAGCAATGAGCAGTTCTTC. The chain joins TRBV7-2 to TRBJ2-1; TRBD1 might be the D (5 bases). There are 12 residues in the CDR3. The V end lost 6 bases, the J end lost 6 bases, and 9 bases lay between the germline ends. Germline V lookup: CDR1 SGHTA, CDR2 FQGNSA.

This clonotype was picked up many times. V is TRBV7-2 and J is TRBJ2-4, with D perhaps TRBD1 (6 bases). Deletions cut 6 bases from V and 6 bases from J, with 9 bases between. The CDR3 extends over 12 amino acids. The germline V gene encodes CDR1 SGHTA and CDR2 FQGNSA. CDR3 sequence (DNA): TGTGCCAGCAGTCTAGGGGGAAACATTCAGTACTTC. Its translation is CASSLGGNIQYF. The entire variable domain, with the rest obtained from reference TRBV7-2 and TRBJ2-4, is as follows: GAGVSQSPSNKVTEKGKDVELRCDPISGHTALYWYRQSLGQGLEFLIYFQGNSAPDKSGLPSDRFSAERTGGSVSTLTIQRTQQEDSAVYLCASSLGGNIQYFGAGTRLSVL.

The rearrangement links TRBV29-1 to TRBJ2-3; 10 bases map to TRBD2. The V gene end was trimmed by 1 base and the J gene end by 3 bases; junction bases not matched to a gene: 4. This CDR3 comprises 15 residues. CDR1 is SQVTM, CDR2 ANQGSEA, per germline. In DNA form, the CDR3 reads TGCAGCGTTGAAGGGGCTAGCGGGAGAACAGATACGCAGTATTTT. This translates into CSVEGASGRTDTQYF.

The chain has TRBV6-5 and TRBJ1-2; TRBD1 matches at 9 bases. V was clipped by 3 bases and J by 7 bases; unmatched bases: 6. Germline V gene lookup returns CDR1 MNHEY and CDR2 SVGAGI. The CDR3 is 14 amino acids. CDR3 in amino acids: CASSYRQGDCGYTF. Written as DNA, the CDR3 is TGTGCCAGCAGTTATCGACAGGGGGACTGTGGCTACACCTTC.

This clonotype has at least ten counts. V and J are TRBV5-1 and TRBJ2-5, with D possibly TRBD1 on 7 matching bases. Germline CDR1 and CDR2: SGHRS and YFSETQ. The CDR3 runs to 15 residues. V was trimmed by 2 bases and J by 2 bases, leaving 13 bases between them. For the CDR3, the DNA is TGCGCCAGCAGCTTTGAGGCGGGACAGCAAGAGACCCAGTACTTC. It specifies CASSFEAGQQETQYF.

Ten or more counts support this clonotype. This chain joins TRBV5-5 and TRBJ2-7, with 9 positions matching TRBD1. The CDR3 spans 15 residues. V dropped 0 bases and J dropped 3; count of bases not matched to a gene: 4. The germline CDR1 and CDR2 sequences are SGHKS and YYEKEE (reference sequence). The DNA for the CDR3 is TGTGCCAGCAGCTTGGGACAGGGGGTAGTCTACGAGCAGTACTTC. As protein: CASSLGQGVVYEQYF.

This clonotype came up a few times. The chain employs TRBV30 and TRBJ2-1, with 13 bases aligning to TRBD2. The CDR3 length is 15 residues. J was trimmed by 8 bases and V by 0 bases; bases with no gene match: 4. Germline lookup yields CDR1 GTSNPN and CDR2 SVGIG (reference sequence). The CDR3 region is CAWSVGLAGIDEQFF. The CDR3 DNA sequence: TGTGCCTGGAGTGTGGGACTAGCGGGAATTGATGAGCAGTTCTTC.

This clonotype was recorded many times. The chain is built from TRBV29-1 and TRBJ2-1, with a tentative D call TRBD2 (5 bases). The V gene's germline CDR1 is SQVTM and CDR2 ANQGSEA. The V end was cut by 5 bases, the J end by 7 bases, with 21 bases between. CDR3 length: 15 residues. The CDR3 DNA is TGCAGCGTTCCCTCACGGGAACTCGGGATGAATGAGCAGTTCTTC. Protein sequence: CSVPSRELGMNEQFF.

This clonotype was detected a few times. The chain's CDR3 is CASSFLGQGNTEAFF. CDR3 DNA sequence: TGCGCCAGCAGCTTCCTCGGACAGGGGAACACTGAAGCTTTCTTT. The chain has TRBV5-1 and TRBJ1-1; 8 nucleotides line up with TRBD1. Germline lookup yields CDR1 SGHRS and CDR2 YFSETQ. This CDR3 contains 15 residues. The ends lost 2 bases at V and 1 base at J; junction bases unmatched: 4.

The CDR3 protein is CASTLGYLQGYGYTF. The CDR3 bases are TGCGCCAGCACCCTGGGGTATTTGCAGGGCTATGGCTACACCTTC. The chain combines TRBV5-1 with TRBJ1-2, with TRBD1 as a possible D gene (5 bases). The CDR3 totals 15 residues. The V and J ends lost 6 bases and 4 bases respectively, with 19 bases between them. CDR1 is SGHRS and CDR2 is YFSETQ in the germline V gene.

Turning to this clonotype: A clone one base away is much larger, so this may be a read error. The chain is built from TRBV5-1 and TRBJ2-4; D unclear. The J call is doubtful: the DNA matches TRBJ2-7 better. CDR1 and CDR2 from the germline V gene are SGHRS and YFSETQ. The length of the CDR3 is 15 residues. The CDR3 loop reads CVSLLVKGTPYEQYF. The CDR3 DNA is TGCGTCAGCTTACTCGTCAAGGGTACCCCCTACGAGCAGTACTTC.

This clonotype was counted many times. This rearrangement joins TRBV7-3 to TRBJ2-7; 9 bases fit TRBD1. Germline CDR1 SGHTA, CDR2 FQGTGA. The CDR3 loop spans 15 amino acids. After removal of 5 bases from V and 1 base from J, the junction contained 6 bases not matched to a gene. The CDR3 is CASSPQGAFSYEQYF. CDR3 DNA: TGTGCCAGCAGCCCACAGGGGGCTTTTTCCTACGAGCAGTACTTC.

The chain employs TRBV6-5 and TRBJ1-2; D unclear. CDR3 length: 13 residues. V was trimmed by 2 bases and J by 2 bases, leaving 6 bases between them. Germline V gives CDR1 MNHEY, CDR2 SVGAGI. The CDR3 DNA sequence: TGTGCCAGCAGTTACGACCAGAACTATGGCTACACCTTC. Encoded protein: CASSYDQNYGYTF.

This chain links TRBV5-1 with TRBJ1-4; 7 bases fit TRBD1. The length of the CDR3 is 16 residues. J was trimmed by 0 bases and V by 3 bases; bases with no gene match: 5. CDR1 and CDR2 from the germline V gene are SGHRS and YFSETQ. This CDR3 reads CASSSRGSSTNEKLFF. The CDR3 DNA follows: TGCGCCAGCAGCTCCAGGGGGAGCTCAACTAATGAAAAACTGTTTTTT.